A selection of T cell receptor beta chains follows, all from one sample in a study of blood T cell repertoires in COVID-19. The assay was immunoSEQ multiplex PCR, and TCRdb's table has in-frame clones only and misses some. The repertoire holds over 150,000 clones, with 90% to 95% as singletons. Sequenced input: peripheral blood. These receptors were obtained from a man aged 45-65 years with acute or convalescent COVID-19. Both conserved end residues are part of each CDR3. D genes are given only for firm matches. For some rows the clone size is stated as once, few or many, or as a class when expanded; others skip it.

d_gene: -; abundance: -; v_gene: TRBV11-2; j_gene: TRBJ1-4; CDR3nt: TGTGCCAGCAGCCAGGGGAGGGGAAATGAAAAACTGTTTTTT; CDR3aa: CASSQGRGNEKLFF
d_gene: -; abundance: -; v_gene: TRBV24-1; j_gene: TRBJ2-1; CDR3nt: TGTGCCACCAGTGATCTGAGAGGAACCTACAATGAGCAGTTCTTC; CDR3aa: CATSDLRGTYNEQFF
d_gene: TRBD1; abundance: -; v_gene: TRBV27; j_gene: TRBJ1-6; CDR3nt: TGTGCCAGCAGACTTACAGGGGGTGATTCACCCCTCCACTTT; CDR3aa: CASRLTGGDSPLHF
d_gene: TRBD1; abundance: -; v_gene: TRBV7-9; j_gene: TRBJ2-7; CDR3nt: TGTGCCAGCAGCTTCTCGACAGGGCCCTACGAGCAGTACTTC; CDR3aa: CASSFSTGPYEQYF
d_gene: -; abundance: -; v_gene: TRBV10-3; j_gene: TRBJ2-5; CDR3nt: TGTGCCATCAGTATAGACCAAGAGACCCAGTACTTC; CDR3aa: CAISIDQETQYF
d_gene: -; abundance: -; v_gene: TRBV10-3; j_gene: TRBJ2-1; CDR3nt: TGTGCCATCCTCGGCGGGAAGGGGTACAATGAGCAGTTCTTC; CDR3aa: CAILGGKGYNEQFF
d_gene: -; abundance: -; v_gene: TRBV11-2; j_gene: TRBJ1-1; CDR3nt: TGTGCCAGCCGGACAGTTAACGAGCGGACTGAAGCTTTCTTT; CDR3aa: CASRTVNERTEAFF
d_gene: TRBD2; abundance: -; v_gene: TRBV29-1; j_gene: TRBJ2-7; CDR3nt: TGCAGCGTACGCGGGGGTTTCGAGCAGTACTTC; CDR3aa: CSVRGGFEQYF
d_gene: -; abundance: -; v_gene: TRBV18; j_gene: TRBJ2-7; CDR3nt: TGTGCCAGCTCACTACAAAGACAGTTCCGCGACTACGAGCAGTACTTC; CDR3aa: CASSLQRQFRDYEQYF
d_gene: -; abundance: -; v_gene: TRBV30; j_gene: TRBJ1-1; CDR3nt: TGTGCCTGGAAAACGTGGACAAACACTGAAGCTTTCTTT; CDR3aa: CAWKTWTNTEAFF
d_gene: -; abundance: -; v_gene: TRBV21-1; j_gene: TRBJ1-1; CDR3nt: TGTGCCAGCAGCAAAGATGGCAGGGGCACTGAAGCTTTCTTT; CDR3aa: CASSKDGRGTEAFF
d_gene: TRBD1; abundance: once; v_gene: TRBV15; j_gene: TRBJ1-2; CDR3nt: TGTGCCACCAGCGGGACAGGGAAAAACTATGGCTACACCTTC; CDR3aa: CATSGTGKNYGYTF
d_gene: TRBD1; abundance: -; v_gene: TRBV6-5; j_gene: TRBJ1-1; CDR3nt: TGTGCCAGCAGTTACCAGGACAGGGCGAACACTGAAGCTTTCTTT; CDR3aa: CASSYQDRANTEAFF
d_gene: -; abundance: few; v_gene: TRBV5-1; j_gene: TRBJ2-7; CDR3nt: TGCGCCAGCAGCTTGGGACAGTCCTACGAGCAGTACTTC; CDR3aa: CASSLGQSYEQYF
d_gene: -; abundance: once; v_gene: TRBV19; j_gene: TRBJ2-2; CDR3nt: TGTGCCAGTACCAGCGTGAACACCGGGGAGCTGTTTTTT; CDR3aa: CASTSVNTGELFF
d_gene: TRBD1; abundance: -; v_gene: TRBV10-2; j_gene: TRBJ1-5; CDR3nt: TGCGCCAGCAGTGAGAGTCGGGCAGGGGGGCAGCCCCAGCATTTT; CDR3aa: CASSESRAGGQPQHF
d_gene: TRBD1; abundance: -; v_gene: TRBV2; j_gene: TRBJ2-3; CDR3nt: TGTGCCAGCCGGGACAGGGGAAACACAGATACGCAGTATTTT; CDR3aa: CASRDRGNTDTQYF
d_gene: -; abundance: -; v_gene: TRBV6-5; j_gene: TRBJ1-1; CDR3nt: TGTGCCAGCAGCGATAGGACTGTCTGGACTGAAGCTTTCTTT; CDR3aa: CASSDRTVWTEAFF
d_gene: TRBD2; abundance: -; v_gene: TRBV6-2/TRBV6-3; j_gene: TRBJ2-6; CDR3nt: TGTGCCAGCAGTCTCGGGGGGGTAGCGGGGAACTCTGGGGCCAACGTCCTGACTTTC; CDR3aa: CASSLGGVAGNSGANVLTF
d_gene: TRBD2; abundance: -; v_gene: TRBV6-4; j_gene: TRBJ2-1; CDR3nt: TGTGCCAGCCTTGAGCGGGATAAGCAGTTCTTC; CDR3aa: CASLERDKQFF
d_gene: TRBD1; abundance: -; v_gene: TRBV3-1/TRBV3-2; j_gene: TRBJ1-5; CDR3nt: TGTGCCAGCAGCCAAGACGGGACAGCCAATCAGCCCCAGCATTTT; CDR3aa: CASSQDGTANQPQHF
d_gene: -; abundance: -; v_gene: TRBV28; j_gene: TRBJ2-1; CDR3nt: TGTGCCAGCAGTGACGACTACCGAAACAATGAGCAGTTCTTC; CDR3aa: CASSDDYRNNEQFF
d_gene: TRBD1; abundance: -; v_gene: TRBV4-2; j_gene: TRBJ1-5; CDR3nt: TGTGCCAGCAGCCGACCCAGGGGGCATGGCAATCAGCCCCAGCATTTT; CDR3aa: CASSRPRGHGNQPQHF
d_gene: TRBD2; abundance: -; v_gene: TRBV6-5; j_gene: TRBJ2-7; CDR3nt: TGTGCCAGCACAGATAGCGGGGGTAGTCGGGAGCAGTACTTC; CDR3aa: CASTDSGGSREQYF
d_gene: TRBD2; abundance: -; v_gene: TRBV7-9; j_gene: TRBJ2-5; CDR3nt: TGTGCCAGCAGCTTAGCGTCGGTCGGGACTAAAGAGACCCAGTACTTC; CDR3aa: CASSLASVGTKETQYF
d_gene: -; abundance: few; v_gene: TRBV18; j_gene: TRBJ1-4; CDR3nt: TGTGCCAGCTCACCAGGACAGTATAATGAAAAACTGTTTTTT; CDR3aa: CASSPGQYNEKLFF
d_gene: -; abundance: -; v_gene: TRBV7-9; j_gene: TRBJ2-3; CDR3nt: TGTGCCAGCAGCCAGGGGTCGGGAGATACGCAGTATTTT; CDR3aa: CASSQGSGDTQYF
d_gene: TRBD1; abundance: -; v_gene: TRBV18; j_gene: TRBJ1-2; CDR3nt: TGTGCCAGCCAAACAGGGGACTATGGCTACACCTTC; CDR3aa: CASQTGDYGYTF
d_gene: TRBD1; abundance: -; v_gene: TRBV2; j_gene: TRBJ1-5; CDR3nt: TGTGCCAGCAGCGTTGGGACAGCTAGTCCCAATCAGCCCCAGCATTTT; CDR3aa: CASSVGTASPNQPQHF
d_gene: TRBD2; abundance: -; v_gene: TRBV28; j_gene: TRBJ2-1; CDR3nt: TGTGCCAGCGCGGCTGCGCTAGCGGGAGTTTCCTACAATGAGCAGTTCTTC; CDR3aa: CASAAALAGVSYNEQFF
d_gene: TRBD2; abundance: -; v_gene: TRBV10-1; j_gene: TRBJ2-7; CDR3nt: TGCGCCAGCTCCGAGGGGACTAGCGGGAGTTACGAGCAGTACTTC; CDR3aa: CASSEGTSGSYEQYF
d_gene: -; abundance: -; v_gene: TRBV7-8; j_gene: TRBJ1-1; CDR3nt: TGTGCCAGCAGCTTAGGGGGGAGGGCTGAAGCTTTCTTT; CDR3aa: CASSLGGRAEAFF
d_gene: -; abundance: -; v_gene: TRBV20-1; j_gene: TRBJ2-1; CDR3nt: TGCAGTGCTAGACTAGGGGTTGAGCAGTTCTTC; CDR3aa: CSARLGVEQFF
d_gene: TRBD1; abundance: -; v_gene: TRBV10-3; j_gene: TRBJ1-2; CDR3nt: TGTGCCATCAGTCAACAGGGGAGAGGCTACACCTTC; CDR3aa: CAISQQGRGYTF
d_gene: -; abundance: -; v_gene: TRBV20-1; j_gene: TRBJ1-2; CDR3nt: TGCAGTGCTAGTTGGGGGGGCGATGGCTACACCTTC; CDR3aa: CSASWGGDGYTF
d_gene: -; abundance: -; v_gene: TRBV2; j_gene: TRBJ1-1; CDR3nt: TGTGCCAGCAGTCCCCCGGCCGACTTGAAAGCTTTCTTT; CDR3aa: CASSPPADLKAFF
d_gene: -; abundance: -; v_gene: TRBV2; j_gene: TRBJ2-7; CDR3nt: TGTGCCAGCAGTGAGTCCGCACAGGCTGCCTACGAGCAGTACTTC; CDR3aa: CASSESAQAAYEQYF
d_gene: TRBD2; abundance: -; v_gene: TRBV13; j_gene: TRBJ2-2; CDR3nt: TGTGCCAGCAGCTTCGGACTAGCGGGAGTTAGCGGGGAGCTGTTTTTT; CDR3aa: CASSFGLAGVSGELFF
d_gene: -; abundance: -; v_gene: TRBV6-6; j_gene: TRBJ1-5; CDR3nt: TGTGCCAGCAGTTACTCAGGACAGCGGAATCAGCCCCAGCATTTT; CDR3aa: CASSYSGQRNQPQHF
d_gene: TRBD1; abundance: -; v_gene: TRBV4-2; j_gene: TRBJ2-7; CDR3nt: TGTGCCAGCAGCCAAGCCGGGACAGGTGCCTACGAGCAGTACTTC; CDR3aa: CASSQAGTGAYEQYF
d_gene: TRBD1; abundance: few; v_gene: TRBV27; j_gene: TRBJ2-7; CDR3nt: TGTGCCAGCAGTTCCACGGACAGGGGCATATACGAGCAGTACTTC; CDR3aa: CASSSTDRGIYEQYF
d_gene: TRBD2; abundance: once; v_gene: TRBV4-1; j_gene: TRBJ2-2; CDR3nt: TGCGCCAGCAGCCAAGATATAGCGGGGGTGGTGAGGATCGGGGAGCTGTTTTTT; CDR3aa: CASSQDIAGVVRIGELFF
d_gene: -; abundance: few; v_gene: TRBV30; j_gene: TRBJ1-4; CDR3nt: TGTGCCTGGAGCCGACTTTCAACTAATGAAAAACTGTTTTTT; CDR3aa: CAWSRLSTNEKLFF
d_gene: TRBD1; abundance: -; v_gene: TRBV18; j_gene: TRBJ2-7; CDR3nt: TGTGCCAGCTCCCCTGACAGGGTAGGTGAGCAGTACTTC; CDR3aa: CASSPDRVGEQYF
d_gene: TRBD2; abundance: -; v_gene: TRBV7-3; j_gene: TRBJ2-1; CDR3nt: TGTGCCAGCAGCTTACTAGCGGGCGGGGCCGACAATGAGCAGTTCTTC; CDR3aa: CASSLLAGGADNEQFF